Many counts were recorded for the clone carrying this T cell receptor (beta chain). Its matching antigen is unknown. Regions amplified from RNA transcripts were the TCR beta CDR3 regions. The HTBI primer set was used in a first-round RT-PCR of the TCR CDR3. TCRdb re-derived calls from the multiplex PCR reads in MiXCR, one entry per CDR3 protein. The table lists around 350,000 distinct CDR3 sequences, about 17% of them singletons, with approximately 30% in the top ten. This sample was taken from a study of T cells in Graves' hyperthyroidism and ophthalmopathy. Study in general: Peripheral blood was secured at the point of initial diagnosis, before any treatment.

The study's findings and limits: Most clonotypes expanded in thyroid above 0.001 were likewise present in blood. With a median lead of roughly 6.2 months before onset, the model predicted ophthalmopathy.

Extraction of PBMCs used 8 to 10 ml of fresh peripheral blood. CDR1 and CDR2 from the germline V gene are DFQATT and SNEGSKA (reference sequence). Trimming at V came to 6 bases and at J to 0 bases, leaving 4 bases not matched to a gene. The CDR3 consists of 13 residues. The TCR originated in a woman between 25 and 40 years old with Graves' hyperthyroidism that later progressed to Graves' ophthalmopathy. The genes are TRBV20-1 and TRBJ2-7, with 8 nucleotides matching TRBD2. Sequencing input: blood. CDR3 bases: TGCAGTGCCACAAGCGGGGGCTCCTACGAGCAGTACTTC. It specifies CSATSGGSYEQYF.